The 4 T cell receptor beta chains listed next were all sequenced from one sample in a study of identical twins. MiXCR, applied by TCRdb to the 5' RACE reads, yields one record per CDR3 protein. In the table there are around 370,000 distinct CDR3 sequences, about 10% of which are singletons. Material for sequencing was naive T cells sorted from blood. The source of these receptors is a woman aged 50 to 60 in good health.

Worth noting for this clonotype: The junction differs from germline at one of its ends, possibly a read error. V is TRBV27 and J is TRBJ1-5; D remains unclear. CDR3 length: 16 residues. Germline-derived CDR1 and CDR2 are MNHEY and SMNVEV (reference sequence). CDR3 coding DNA: TGCACCAGCAGTTTAGATCAAGAGGCAGGATTACAGCCCCAGCATTTT. Amino acids: CTSSLDQEAGLQPQHF.

The V call is TRBV11-1, the J call TRBJ2-5; 15 bases agree with TRBD2. From germline, CDR1 is SGHAT and CDR2 FQDESV (reference sequence). V lost 5 bases and J lost 3; bases outside the gene matches: 4. This CDR3 has 16 residues. CDR3 coding DNA: TGTGCCAGCAGCCCCCGGACTAGCGGGAGGGAAGAGACCCAGTACTTC. This encodes CASSPRTSGREETQYF.

This clonotype occurred many times. The rearrangement links TRBV20-1 to TRBJ1-2; D is possibly TRBD1 (5 bases). The CDR3 has 15 residues. The germline CDR1 and CDR2 sequences are DFQATT and SNEGSKA (reference sequence). The germline V and J ends were trimmed by 0 bases and 5 bases, with 16 bases remaining between them. The CDR3 DNA reads as TGCAGTGCTAGAGACCCCGCCCGAGGGGTTTATGGCTACACCTTC. Translating it yields CSARDPARGVYGYTF.

The gene calls are TRBV7-2 and TRBJ2-7; TRBD2 agrees at 13 bases. Unmatched junction bases numbered 5, after V lost 5 bases and J lost 4 bases. The CDR3 has 15 residues. The germline gives CDR1 SGHTA, CDR2 FQGNSA. CDR3 residues: CASSQLAGGRYEQYF. Here the CDR3 DNA reads TGTGCCAGCAGCCAACTAGCGGGAGGGCGGTACGAGCAGTACTTC.